One and the same sample provided the 7 T cell receptor beta chains below, sequenced in a study of blood T cell repertoires in COVID-19. Sequenced by immunoSEQ multiplex PCR; TCRdb stores in-frame clones only, minus some. The sample lists under 150,000 clones; roughly 88% were seen once. The sample taken for sequencing was peripheral blood. Source of these receptors: a human donor in a cohort sampled during active COVID-19.

The rearrangement joins TRBV10-3 to TRBJ2-7, with 8 bases lining up with TRBD1. Germline loops: CDR1 ENHRY, CDR2 SYGVKD. The CDR3 runs 13 residues. With V trimmed by 5 bases and J by 3 bases, 3 bases remained unmatched. CDR3 nucleotides: TGTGCCATCAGTCTGGACAGGGTCTACGAGCAGTACTTC. This sequence encodes CAISLDRVYEQYF.

The chain links TRBV24-1 to TRBJ2-1; D perhaps matches TRBD1 (5 bases). V was pared by 3 bases and J by 2 bases, with 13 bases between. The germline CDR1 and CDR2 sequences are KGHDR and SFDVKD. The CDR3 totals 16 residues. The CDR3 DNA reads TGTGCCACCAGTGATGTCCAGGGCCAGGCCTACAATGAGCAGTTCTTC. It encodes CATSDVQGQAYNEQFF.

V usage is TRBV7-9 and J usage is TRBJ2-7; 8 nucleotides align to TRBD1. This CDR3 contains 13 residues. V lost 3 bases to trimming and J lost 2 bases; unmatched junction nucleotides: 0. Germline CDR1 reads SEHNR; CDR2 reads FQNEAQ (reference sequence). The CDR3 bases are TGTGCCAGCAGCTTGACAGGGGCCTACGAGCAGTACTTC. Amino acid sequence: CASSLTGAYEQYF.

This chain uses TRBV7-6 with TRBJ2-1, with 15 nucleotides matching TRBD2. This CDR3 has 17 amino acids. V lost 5 bases, J lost 3 bases, and 5 bases stayed unmatched. The germline gives CDR1 SGHVS, CDR2 FNYEAQ. DNA of the CDR3: TGTGCCAGCAGCCCGGGACTAGCGGGGGGCTTCTACAATGAGCAGTTCTTC. Translating it yields CASSPGLAGGFYNEQFF. Full variable domain (outside the CDR3, taken from reference TRBV7-6 and TRBJ2-1): GAGVSQSPRYKVTKRGQDVALRCDPISGHVSLYWYRQALGQGPEFLTYFNYEAQQDKSGLPNDRFSAERPEGSISTLTIQRTEQRDSAMYRCASSPGLAGGFYNEQFFGPGTRLTVL.

In its sample, this clone was seen many times. This chain links TRBV18 with TRBJ1-3, with D tentatively TRBD1 (6 bases). Germline-derived CDR1 and CDR2 are KGHSH and LQKENI. CDR3 length: 15 amino acids. Trimming removed 0 bases from V and 4 bases from J, with 10 bases in between. CDR3 sequence reads: CASSPPSGAGNTIYF. In nucleotides, the CDR3 is TGTGCCAGCTCACCACCGTCAGGGGCGGGAAACACCATATATTTT.

The chain is built from TRBV10-3 and TRBJ2-5; 10 nucleotides match TRBD1. V lost 6 bases to trimming and J lost 0 bases; unmatched junction nucleotides: 4. The CDR3 has 15 amino acids. Germline V gene data show CDR1 as ENHRY and CDR2 as SYGVKD. The CDR3 region is CAIRKDRGYQETQYF. The CDR3 bases are TGTGCCATCAGAAAGGACAGGGGGTACCAAGAGACCCAGTACTTC.

The genes are TRBV12-3 or TRBV12-4 and TRBJ2-1, with D perhaps matching TRBD2 (6 bases). Trimming removed 8 bases at V and 6 bases at J, with 14 bases between. This CDR3 contains 13 residues. CDR3 coding DNA: TGTGCCAGCTCCCGGGGGTTAGGCAATGAGCAGTTCTTC. It yields the protein CASSRGLGNEQFF.